The next 3 T cell receptor beta chains were all read from a single sample in a study of lymphopenia after photon versus proton radiotherapy. The table came from immunoSEQ multiplex PCR; TCRdb's copy has only in-frame clones and leaves some out. The sample comprises 160,000 or so clones, approximately 91% of which are singletons, and about 4.4% rests with the top ten. The sequences come from peripheral blood, collected from a patient treated with photon-based radiotherapy. The receptors originated from a man in his fifties or sixties with gastric cancer.

V usage is TRBV2 and J usage is TRBJ2-1; D is unclear. This CDR3 contains 13 residues. Looked up from germline, CDR1 is SNHLY and CDR2 is FYNNEI. Trimming took off 7 bases at V and 7 bases at J, with 14 bases between the two ends. The CDR3 sequence: CASIRRPPNEQFF. The CDR3 bases are TGTGCCAGCATCCGGCGTCCACCGAATGAGCAGTTCTTC.

The chain combines TRBV11-2 with TRBJ1-5, with a possible D match to TRBD1 (5 bases). The CDR3 length is 15 residues. Trimming left V 1 base short and J 7 bases short, with 14 bases between. Germline CDR1 reads SGHAT; CDR2 reads FQNNGV. The CDR3 DNA is TGTGCCAGCAGCTTAGGTGAAGGGGCAGGACAGCCCCAGCATTTT. Amino acids: CASSLGEGAGQPQHF.

This clone showed up just once. V usage is TRBV18 and J usage is TRBJ2-7, with D uncertain. The CDR3 loop spans 11 amino acids. Germline V gene lookup returns CDR1 KGHSH and CDR2 LQKENI. V was shortened by 5 bases and J by 5 bases, with 7 bases between the two germline ends. The CDR3 spells CASSREDEQYF. The CDR3 bases are TGTGCCAGCTCAAGGGAAGACGAGCAGTACTTC.